This record concerns one TCR beta chain sequence. These data come from a study of long-term antiretroviral therapy in people with HIV. A v3.0 immunoSEQ assay was performed at survey level. TCRdb keeps only in-frame clones here, not all; method: immunoSEQ multiplex PCR. The sample yields 21,000 or so clones, 70% to 90% seen once. Trimming stripped 1 base from V and 8 bases from J, with 15 bases between. CDR3 size: 15 residues. The germline V gene encodes CDR1 SEHNR and CDR2 FQNEAQ (reference sequence). Sample: unsorted PBMCs, taken 2.3 years after starting antiretroviral therapy. The rearrangement uses TRBV7-9 and TRBJ2-4; D may be TRBD1 or TRBD2 (5 bases each). The sequence was obtained from a man between 60 and 75 years old with HIV. CDR3 nucleotide sequence: TGTGCCAGCAGCTTAGATACGGGGCTGACGGACATTCAGTACTTC. Protein: CASSLDTGLTDIQYF.